This T cell receptor (beta chain) was retrieved from a study of blood T cells in healthy people across ages. A J-beta primer mix and a sample-barcoded 5' primer were used in a second PCR of about 7 to 12 cycles. In TCRdb, the 5' RACE reads were re-called with MiXCR into one record per CDR3 protein. The sample yields 700,000 to 1,000,000 distinct CDR3 sequences, 40% to 50% seen once. Overall study results and limits: A greater number of naive CD4+ cells and higher diversity distinguished long-lived donors from aged donors.

This clonotype was recorded at least ten times. What it recognizes is unknown. Sequenced input: blood. This receptor was identified in a man aged 55-75 years in good health.

In DNA form, the CDR3 reads TGCGCCAGCAGCCAAGATAGGACAGGGTCTGGGGCCAACGTCCTGACTTTC. It encodes CASSQDRTGSGANVLTF. The rearrangement links TRBV4-3 to TRBJ2-6, with TRBD1 identical over 8 bases. CDR1 is LGHNA, CDR2 YSLEER, per germline. V was clipped by 0 bases and J by 1 base; unmatched bases: 2. The CDR3 has 17 residues.